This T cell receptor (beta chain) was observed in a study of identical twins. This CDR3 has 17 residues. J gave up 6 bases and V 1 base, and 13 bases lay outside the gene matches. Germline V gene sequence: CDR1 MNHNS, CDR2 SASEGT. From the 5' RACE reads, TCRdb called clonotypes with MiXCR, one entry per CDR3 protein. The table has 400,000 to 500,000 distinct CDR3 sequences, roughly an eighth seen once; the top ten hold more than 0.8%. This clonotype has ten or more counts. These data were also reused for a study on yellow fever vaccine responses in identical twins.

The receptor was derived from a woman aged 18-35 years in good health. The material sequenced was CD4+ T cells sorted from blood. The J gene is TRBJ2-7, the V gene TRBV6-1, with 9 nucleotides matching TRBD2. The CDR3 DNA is TGTGCCAGCAGTGAAGACAGGCTAGCGGGGCCTCGGGGCGAGCAGTACTTC. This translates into CASSEDRLAGPRGEQYF.